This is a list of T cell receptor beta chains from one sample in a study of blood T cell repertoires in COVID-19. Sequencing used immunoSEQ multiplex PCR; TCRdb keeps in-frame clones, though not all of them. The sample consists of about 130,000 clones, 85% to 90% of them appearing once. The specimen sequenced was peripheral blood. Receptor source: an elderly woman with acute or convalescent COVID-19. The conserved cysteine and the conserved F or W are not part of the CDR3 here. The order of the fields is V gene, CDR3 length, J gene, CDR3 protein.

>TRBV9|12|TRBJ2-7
ASSVEGTSREQY
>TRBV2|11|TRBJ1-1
ASSVGGRTEAF
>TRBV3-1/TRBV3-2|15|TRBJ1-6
ASSQAAGGTRNSPLH
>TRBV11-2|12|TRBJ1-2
ASSPDRGAYGYT
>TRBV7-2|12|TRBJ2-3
ASSWGGNTDTQY
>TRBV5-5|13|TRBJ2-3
ASSRIQEGTDTQY
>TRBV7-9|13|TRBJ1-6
ASSLWRRTNSPLH
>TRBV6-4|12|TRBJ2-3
ASSAQGEGDTQY
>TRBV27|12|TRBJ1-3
ASSPGSSGNTIY
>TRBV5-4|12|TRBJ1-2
ASIQGGRVYGYT
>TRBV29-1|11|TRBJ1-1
SVEGQGNTEAF
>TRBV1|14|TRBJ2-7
TSSQDPRGSAYEQY
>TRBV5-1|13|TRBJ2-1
ASSIGQSPDNEQF
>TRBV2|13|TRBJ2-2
ASEAGQTNTGELF
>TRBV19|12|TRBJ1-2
ASIEEGRNYGYT
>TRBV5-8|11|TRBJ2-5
ASSRHLQETQY